The T cell receptor beta chain described here comes from a study of cytomegalovirus exposure and HLA in healthy donors. The PCR employed 60 Vbeta primers together with 13 Jbeta primers. The table came from immunoSEQ multiplex PCR; TCRdb's copy has only in-frame clones and leaves some out. Counted here are under 200,000 clones, roughly 76% occurring once; the ten biggest clones make up roughly 13%. For this clone: Its antigen remains unidentified.

This CDR3 has 15 residues. V lost 5 bases, J lost 8 bases, and 13 bases stayed unmatched. From germline, CDR1 is MNHEY and CDR2 SMNVEV (reference sequence). Study findings and constraints: TCR beta chains numbering about 160 were designated cytomegalovirus-associated. Whilst most TCR sequences proved rare, a subset of public TCRs occurred across many donors.

The sequence was obtained from a woman between 45 and 60 years old in good health and CMV-seronegative. Sequencing was performed on PBMCs. The chain carries TRBV27 and TRBJ1-2; 8 nucleotides agree with TRBD1. For the CDR3, the DNA is TGTGCCAGCAGTCCTCAAGGACAGGGTTGGAGGGGCTACACCTTC. Its protein product is CASSPQGQGWRGYTF.